Listed here is a single T cell receptor beta chain. This specimen comes from a study of blood T cell repertoires in COVID-19. In the study overall: Spain, Italy and the United States supplied samples that represented acute and convalescent COVID-19. The cDNA or gDNA used as material had been derived from T cells, B-cell-depleted T cells, or PBMCs.

Germline CDR1 reads GTSNPN; CDR2 reads SVGIG (reference sequence). V was pared by 4 bases and J by 7 bases, with 13 bases between. CDR3 size: 13 residues. In the original processing: Estimates of nucleated cell counts were drawn from the amplification of reference gene primers. TCRdb's copy holds only in-frame clones and misses some; the assay was immunoSEQ multiplex PCR. The D gene and trimming were derived from the DNA, and the V and J assignments and clone size from that table. The table shows some 100,000 clones, with 89% occurring only once. The receptor was derived from an elderly woman with active COVID-19. Input material: peripheral blood. This chain links TRBV30 with TRBJ2-2; possible D gene TRBD2, 7 bases. The CDR3 DNA follows: TGTGCCTGGACCGGCGGGGGCGGCGGGGAGCTGTTTTTT. This translates into CAWTGGGGGELFF.